These T cell receptor beta chains were read from a single sample in a study of vaccination and CD4 T cells after COVID-19. TCRdb reanalysed the PCR reads using MiXCR and keeps one entry per CDR3 protein. Among about 6,500 distinct CDR3 sequences, around 20% were seen once, and the ten largest hold about a fifth. What these receptors recognize is not known. Material for sequencing was CD4+ T cells from blood, cultured in vitro. These TCRs come from a human donor who had recovered from COVID-19. CDR3s include the opening cysteine and the closing phenylalanine or tryptophan. Fields, in order: J gene, clone size, CDR3 length, D gene, V gene, CDR3 DNA, CDR3 protein. D genes are given only for firm matches. The size field is filled for only some rows; it gives once, few, many or a size class.

j_gene: TRBJ1-2; abundance: medium-sized; len: 15; d_gene: .; v_gene: TRBV20-1; CDR3nt: TGCAGTGCTAGAGATCCTCAAGGGAGGAACTATGGCTACACCTTC; CDR3aa: CSARDPQGRNYGYTF
j_gene: TRBJ2-7; abundance: few; len: 14; d_gene: TRBD2; v_gene: TRBV7-9; CDR3nt: TGTGCCAGCAGCTCAGGAGCGGGAGTCGGAGAGCAGTACTTC; CDR3aa: CASSSGAGVGEQYF
j_gene: TRBJ2-7; abundance: .; len: 13; d_gene: TRBD1; v_gene: TRBV6-1; CDR3nt: TGTGCCAGCACCAGGGACAGTGCCTACGAGCAGTACTTC; CDR3aa: CASTRDSAYEQYF
j_gene: TRBJ1-4; abundance: few; len: 14; d_gene: .; v_gene: TRBV28; CDR3nt: TGTGCCAGCACCCTCGGGGGGGCGTCGGAAAAACTGTTTTTT; CDR3aa: CASTLGGASEKLFF
j_gene: TRBJ1-1; abundance: .; len: 15; d_gene: .; v_gene: TRBV7-8; CDR3nt: TGTGCCAGCAGCTTAGCGCGGGGAGGGAACACTGAAGCTTTCTTT; CDR3aa: CASSLARGGNTEAFF
j_gene: TRBJ1-2; abundance: .; len: 14; d_gene: .; v_gene: TRBV11-2; CDR3nt: TGTGCCAGCAGCAGATCAGGGAATAACTATGGCTACACCTTC; CDR3aa: CASSRSGNNYGYTF
j_gene: TRBJ2-7; abundance: large; len: 15; d_gene: TRBD1; v_gene: TRBV4-2; CDR3nt: TGTGCCAGCAGCCAGATCTGGGACAGCTCCTACGAGCAGTACTTC; CDR3aa: CASSQIWDSSYEQYF
j_gene: TRBJ2-7; abundance: few; len: 14; d_gene: TRBD2; v_gene: TRBV5-1; CDR3nt: TGCGCCAGCGGGACTAGCGGGAGTAGTTACGAGCAGTACTTC; CDR3aa: CASGTSGSSYEQYF
j_gene: TRBJ1-2; abundance: few; len: 13; d_gene: .; v_gene: TRBV18; CDR3nt: TGTGCCAGCTCACCAGAGGGGGACTATGGCTACACCTTC; CDR3aa: CASSPEGDYGYTF
j_gene: TRBJ2-2; abundance: .; len: 16; d_gene: .; v_gene: TRBV7-2; CDR3nt: TGTGCCAGCAGCTCTAGGTGGCCAACCTACACCGGGGAGCTGTTTTTT; CDR3aa: CASSSRWPTYTGELFF
j_gene: TRBJ1-1; abundance: medium-sized; len: 16; d_gene: .; v_gene: TRBV15; CDR3nt: TGTGCCACCAGCAGAGACCAACCGGCGGGGAACACTGAAGCTTTCTTT; CDR3aa: CATSRDQPAGNTEAFF
j_gene: TRBJ1-1; abundance: medium-sized; len: 13; d_gene: .; v_gene: TRBV23-1; CDR3nt: TGCGCCAGCAGTCAGGGGCTTAACACTGAAGCTTTCTTT; CDR3aa: CASSQGLNTEAFF
j_gene: TRBJ1-1; abundance: .; len: 15; d_gene: .; v_gene: TRBV12-3/TRBV12-4; CDR3nt: TGTGCCAGCAGTTTACAATCCGGAGCTCCCAGAGGAGCTTTCTTT; CDR3aa: CASSLQSGAPRGAFF
j_gene: TRBJ2-5; abundance: few; len: 15; d_gene: TRBD1; v_gene: TRBV6-1; CDR3nt: TGTGCCAGCAACCCAGGGACAGGAGCCAAAGAGACCCAGTACTTC; CDR3aa: CASNPGTGAKETQYF
j_gene: TRBJ1-1; abundance: .; len: 16; d_gene: .; v_gene: TRBV2; CDR3nt: TGTGCCAGCAGTGAAGGGGCAGGGATCACGAACACTGAAGCTTTCTTT; CDR3aa: CASSEGAGITNTEAFF
j_gene: TRBJ2-1; abundance: few; len: 15; d_gene: .; v_gene: TRBV5-5; CDR3nt: TGTGCCAGCAGCTTAGGGCAGGTGCTCCGCAATGAGCAGTTCTTC; CDR3aa: CASSLGQVLRNEQFF
j_gene: TRBJ2-1; abundance: .; len: 16; d_gene: TRBD2; v_gene: TRBV5-1; CDR3nt: TGCGCCAGCAGCTTGGGTGTGGCTAGCGGAACGAATGAGCAGTTCTTC; CDR3aa: CASSLGVASGTNEQFF
j_gene: TRBJ2-1; abundance: .; len: 18; d_gene: TRBD2; v_gene: TRBV19; CDR3nt: TGTGCCAGTAGTATACGGCTAGCGGGACAGCTTACCTACAATGAGCAGTTCTTC; CDR3aa: CASSIRLAGQLTYNEQFF
j_gene: TRBJ2-3; abundance: .; len: 13; d_gene: TRBD2; v_gene: TRBV5-1; CDR3nt: TGCGCCAGCGGGGAAGCGGGAGAAAATACGCAGTATTTT; CDR3aa: CASGEAGENTQYF
j_gene: TRBJ2-5; abundance: few; len: 12; d_gene: .; v_gene: TRBV20-1; CDR3nt: TGCAGTGCTAGTTTAGGGGGGGAGACCCAGTACTTC; CDR3aa: CSASLGGETQYF
j_gene: TRBJ1-1; abundance: .; len: 15; d_gene: .; v_gene: TRBV12-3/TRBV12-4; CDR3nt: TGTGCCAGCAGTTCCCATGGGGGTGGGAACACTGAAGCTTTCTTT; CDR3aa: CASSSHGGGNTEAFF
j_gene: TRBJ2-3; abundance: few; len: 14; d_gene: .; v_gene: TRBV20-1; CDR3nt: TGCAGTGCTCGCCGGGCAGGGAGCACAGATACGCAGTATTTT; CDR3aa: CSARRAGSTDTQYF
j_gene: TRBJ2-1; abundance: few; len: 16; d_gene: .; v_gene: TRBV11-2; CDR3nt: TGTGCCAGCAGCTTAGTGGGCACCCGCTCCTACAATGAGCAGTTCTTC; CDR3aa: CASSLVGTRSYNEQFF
j_gene: TRBJ2-7; abundance: .; len: 16; d_gene: TRBD1; v_gene: TRBV5-1; CDR3nt: TGCGCCAGCAGCTTGGTCCCTCCGGGACAGGGCTACGAGCAGTACTTC; CDR3aa: CASSLVPPGQGYEQYF
j_gene: TRBJ1-6; abundance: medium-sized; len: 15; d_gene: TRBD1; v_gene: TRBV19; CDR3nt: TGTGCCAGTAGCCCGACAGGGTCGAATGTTTCACCCCTCCACTTT; CDR3aa: CASSPTGSNVSPLHF
j_gene: TRBJ1-5; abundance: few; len: 16; d_gene: TRBD1; v_gene: TRBV2; CDR3nt: TGTGCCAGCAGTGCACCGGGACAGGGAGGCAATCAGCCCCAGCATTTT; CDR3aa: CASSAPGQGGNQPQHF
j_gene: TRBJ2-1; abundance: .; len: 16; d_gene: TRBD2; v_gene: TRBV18; CDR3nt: TGTGCCAGCTCACCAAAGGGACTAGCGACCTACAATGAGCAGTTCTTC; CDR3aa: CASSPKGLATYNEQFF
j_gene: TRBJ2-7; abundance: few; len: 13; d_gene: .; v_gene: TRBV11-2; CDR3nt: TGTGCCAGCAGCCCCGGGACGGTGAACGAGCAGTACTTC; CDR3aa: CASSPGTVNEQYF
j_gene: TRBJ2-3; abundance: .; len: 15; d_gene: .; v_gene: TRBV5-1; CDR3nt: TGCGCCAGCCATCATAGTCTAGCGCCCACAGATACGCAGTATTTT; CDR3aa: CASHHSLAPTDTQYF
j_gene: TRBJ2-7; abundance: few; len: 16; d_gene: TRBD1; v_gene: TRBV27; CDR3nt: TGTGCCAGCAGTTCTCGCCGGGACAGGGGCAGGTACGAGCAGTACTTC; CDR3aa: CASSSRRDRGRYEQYF
j_gene: TRBJ1-5; abundance: few; len: 14; d_gene: .; v_gene: TRBV25-1; CDR3nt: TGTGCCAGCAGTGAGGCTCGAGGAAATCAGCCCCAGCATTTT; CDR3aa: CASSEARGNQPQHF
j_gene: TRBJ2-7; abundance: .; len: 15; d_gene: .; v_gene: TRBV28; CDR3nt: TGTGCCAGCAGGTCCACCGAGGGGTCCTCCTACGAGCAGTACTTC; CDR3aa: CASRSTEGSSYEQYF
j_gene: TRBJ1-1; abundance: .; len: 17; d_gene: .; v_gene: TRBV14; CDR3nt: TGTGTCAGCAGCCATCCACCCCGGAACCGGGGAAACACTGAAGCTTTCTTT; CDR3aa: CVSSHPPRNRGNTEAFF
j_gene: TRBJ2-3; abundance: .; len: 13; d_gene: .; v_gene: TRBV11-3; CDR3nt: TGTGCCAGCAGCTTAGGGGACACAGATACGCAGTATTTT; CDR3aa: CASSLGDTDTQYF
j_gene: TRBJ1-2; abundance: .; len: 12; d_gene: .; v_gene: TRBV10-3; CDR3nt: TGTGCCATCAGTGAGTCCGGGGATGGCTACACCTTC; CDR3aa: CAISESGDGYTF
j_gene: TRBJ1-3; abundance: .; len: 16; d_gene: .; v_gene: TRBV28; CDR3nt: TGTGCCAGCAGTCCGCCGACACCTAGCTCTGGAAACACCATATATTTT; CDR3aa: CASSPPTPSSGNTIYF
j_gene: TRBJ2-1; abundance: .; len: 15; d_gene: TRBD1; v_gene: TRBV12-3/TRBV12-4; CDR3nt: TGTGCCAGCAGCCTCGGGACAGGGGGCTACAATGAGCAGTTCTTC; CDR3aa: CASSLGTGGYNEQFF